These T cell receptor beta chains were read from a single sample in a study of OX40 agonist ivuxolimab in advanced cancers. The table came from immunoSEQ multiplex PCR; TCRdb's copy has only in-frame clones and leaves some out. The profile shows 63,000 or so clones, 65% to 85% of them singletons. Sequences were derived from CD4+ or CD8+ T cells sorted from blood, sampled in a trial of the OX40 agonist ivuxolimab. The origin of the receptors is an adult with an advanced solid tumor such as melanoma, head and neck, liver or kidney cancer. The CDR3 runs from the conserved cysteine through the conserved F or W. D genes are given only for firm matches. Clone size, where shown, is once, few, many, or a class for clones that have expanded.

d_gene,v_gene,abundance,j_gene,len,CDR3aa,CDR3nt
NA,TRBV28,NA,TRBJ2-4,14,CASSTQGIGGVQYF,TGTGCCAGCAGTACCCAGGGGATCGGTGGGGTTCAGTACTTC
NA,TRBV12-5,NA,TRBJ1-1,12,CASGKIATEAFF,TGTGCTAGTGGTAAGATAGCCACTGAAGCTTTCTTT
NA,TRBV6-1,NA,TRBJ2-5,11,CASSEPETQYF,TGTGCCAGCAGTGAACCTGAGACCCAGTACTTC
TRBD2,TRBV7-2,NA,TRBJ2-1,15,CASSLAGLALNEQFF,TGTGCCAGCAGCTTAGCGGGACTAGCGCTAAATGAGCAGTTCTTC
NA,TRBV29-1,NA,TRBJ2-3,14,CSAGPGWGTDTQYF,TGCAGCGCCGGCCCAGGTTGGGGCACAGATACGCAGTATTTT
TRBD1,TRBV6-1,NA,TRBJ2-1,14,CASRPGQRYNEQFF,TGTGCCAGCCGACCGGGACAGAGATACAATGAGCAGTTCTTC
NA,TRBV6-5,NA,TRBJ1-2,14,CASSYSMRAAGYTF,TGTGCCAGCAGTTACTCGATGAGGGCGGCCGGCTACACCTTC
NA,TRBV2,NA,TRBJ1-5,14,CASSEQGSNQPQHF,TGTGCCAGCAGTGAACAGGGAAGCAATCAGCCCCAGCATTTT
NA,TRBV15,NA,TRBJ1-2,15,CATSTPHRPLDGYTF,TGTGCCACCAGCACCCCACACAGACCCTTGGATGGCTACACCTTC
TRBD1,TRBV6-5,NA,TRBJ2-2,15,CASRIDRGSAGELFF,TGTGCCAGCAGGATTGACAGGGGGAGCGCCGGGGAGCTGTTTTTT
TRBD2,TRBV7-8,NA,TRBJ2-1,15,CASSSWGLAGNEQFF,TGTGCCAGCAGCTCCTGGGGACTAGCTGGCAATGAGCAGTTCTTC
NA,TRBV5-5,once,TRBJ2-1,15,CASSSRPWQGGEQFF,TGTGCCAGCAGCTCCCGGCCGTGGCAGGGTGGCGAGCAGTTCTTC